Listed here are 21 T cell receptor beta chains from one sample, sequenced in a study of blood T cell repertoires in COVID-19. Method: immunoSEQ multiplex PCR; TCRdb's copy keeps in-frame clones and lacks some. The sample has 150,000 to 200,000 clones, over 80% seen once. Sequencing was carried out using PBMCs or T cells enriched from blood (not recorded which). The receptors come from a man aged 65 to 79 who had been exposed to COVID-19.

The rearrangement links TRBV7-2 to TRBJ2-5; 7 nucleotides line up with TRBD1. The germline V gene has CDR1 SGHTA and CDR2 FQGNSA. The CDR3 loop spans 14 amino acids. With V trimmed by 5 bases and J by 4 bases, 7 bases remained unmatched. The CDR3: CASSPGGTRETQYF. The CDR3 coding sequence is TGTGCCAGCAGCCCAGGGGGAACCCGAGAGACCCAGTACTTC.

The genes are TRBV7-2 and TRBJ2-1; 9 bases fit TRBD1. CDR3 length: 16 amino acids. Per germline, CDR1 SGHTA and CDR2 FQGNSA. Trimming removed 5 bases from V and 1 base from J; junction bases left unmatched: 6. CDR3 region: CASSRNGQGSYNEQFF. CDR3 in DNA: TGTGCCAGCAGCAGAAATGGACAGGGGTCCTACAATGAGCAGTTCTTC.

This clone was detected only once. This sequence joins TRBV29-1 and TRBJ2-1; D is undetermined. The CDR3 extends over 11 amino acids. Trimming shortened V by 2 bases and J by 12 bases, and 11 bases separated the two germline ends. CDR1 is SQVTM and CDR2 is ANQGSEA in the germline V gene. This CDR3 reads CSVENRLRQFF. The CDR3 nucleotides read TGCAGCGTTGAAAACCGCCTCAGGCAGTTCTTC.

The CDR3 region is CASSASPSMSYEQYF. Here the CDR3 DNA reads TGTGCCAGCAGCGCCTCACCTAGCATGTCCTACGAGCAGTACTTC. This sequence joins TRBV9 and TRBJ2-7; possibly TRBD2 for D (5 bases). This CDR3 is built from 15 residues. Germline V lookup: CDR1 SGDLS, CDR2 YYNGEE. Deletions cut 3 bases from V and 1 base from J, with 14 bases between.

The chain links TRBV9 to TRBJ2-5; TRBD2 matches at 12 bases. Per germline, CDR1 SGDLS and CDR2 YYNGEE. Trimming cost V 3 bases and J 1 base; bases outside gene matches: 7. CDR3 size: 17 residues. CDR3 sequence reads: CASSAETSGGFQETQYF. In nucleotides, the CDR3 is TGTGCCAGCAGCGCAGAGACTAGCGGGGGATTCCAAGAGACCCAGTACTTC.

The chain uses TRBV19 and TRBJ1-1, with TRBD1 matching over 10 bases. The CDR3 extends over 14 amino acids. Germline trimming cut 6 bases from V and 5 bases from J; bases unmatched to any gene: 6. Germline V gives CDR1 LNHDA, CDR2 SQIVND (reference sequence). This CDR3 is CASSPGQGRTEAFF. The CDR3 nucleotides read TGTGCCAGTAGCCCGGGACAGGGGAGGACTGAAGCTTTCTTT.

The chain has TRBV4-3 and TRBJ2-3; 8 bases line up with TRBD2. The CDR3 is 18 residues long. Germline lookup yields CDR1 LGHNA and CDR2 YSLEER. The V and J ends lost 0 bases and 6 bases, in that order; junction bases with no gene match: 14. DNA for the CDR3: TGCGCCAGCAGCCAAGAATGGATGGGACTAGGAGGGAGGGATACGCAGTATTTT. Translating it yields CASSQEWMGLGGRDTQYF.

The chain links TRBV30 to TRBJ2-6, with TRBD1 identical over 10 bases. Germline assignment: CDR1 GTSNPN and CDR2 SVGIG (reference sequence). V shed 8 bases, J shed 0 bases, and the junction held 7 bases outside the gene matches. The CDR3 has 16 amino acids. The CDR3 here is CAASGTGVSGANVLTF. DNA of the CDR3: TGTGCCGCCTCCGGGACAGGGGTCTCTGGGGCCAACGTCCTGACTTTC.

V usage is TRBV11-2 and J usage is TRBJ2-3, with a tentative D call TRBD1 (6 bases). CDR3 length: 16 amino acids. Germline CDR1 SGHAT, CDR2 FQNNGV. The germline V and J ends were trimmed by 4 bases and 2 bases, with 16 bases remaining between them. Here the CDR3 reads CASSSLDSFYTDTQYF. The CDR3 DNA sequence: TGTGCCAGCAGCTCTTTGGACAGCTTTTACACAGATACGCAGTATTTT.

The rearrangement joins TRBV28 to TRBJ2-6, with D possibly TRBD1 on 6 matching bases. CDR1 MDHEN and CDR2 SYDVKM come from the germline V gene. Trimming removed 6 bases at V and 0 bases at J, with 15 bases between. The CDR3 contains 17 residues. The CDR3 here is CASSRPGQASGANVLTF. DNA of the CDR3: TGTGCCAGCAGCAGGCCGGGACAAGCCTCTGGGGCCAACGTCCTGACTTTC.

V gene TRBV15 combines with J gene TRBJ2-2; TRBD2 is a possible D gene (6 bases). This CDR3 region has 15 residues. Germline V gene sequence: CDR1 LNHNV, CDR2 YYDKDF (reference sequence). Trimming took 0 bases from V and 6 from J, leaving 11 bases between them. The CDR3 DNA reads TGTGCCACCAGCAGAGATGGTAGCGGATCCGGGGAGCTGTTTTTT. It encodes CATSRDGSGSGELFF.

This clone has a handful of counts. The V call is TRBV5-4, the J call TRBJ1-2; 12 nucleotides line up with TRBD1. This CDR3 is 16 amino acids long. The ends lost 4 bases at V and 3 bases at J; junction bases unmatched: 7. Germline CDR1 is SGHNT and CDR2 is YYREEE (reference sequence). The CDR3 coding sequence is TGTGCCAGCAGCCCGGAGGGGACAGGGGGCTACTATGGCTACACCTTC. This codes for CASSPEGTGGYYGYTF.

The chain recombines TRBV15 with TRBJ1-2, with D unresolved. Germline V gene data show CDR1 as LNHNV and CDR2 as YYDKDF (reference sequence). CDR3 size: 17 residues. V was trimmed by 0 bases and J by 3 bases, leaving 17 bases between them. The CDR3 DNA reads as TGTGCCACCAGCAGAGATAGGCGAGGAGAAACCGACTATGGCTACACCTTC. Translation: CATSRDRRGETDYGYTF. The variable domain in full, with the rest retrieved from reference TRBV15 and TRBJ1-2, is DAMVIQNPRYQVTQFGKPVTLSCSQTLNHNVMYWYQQKSSQAPKLLFHYYDKDFNNEADTPDNFQSRRPNTSFCFLDIRSPGLGDTAMYLCATSRDRRGETDYGYTFGSGTRLTVV.

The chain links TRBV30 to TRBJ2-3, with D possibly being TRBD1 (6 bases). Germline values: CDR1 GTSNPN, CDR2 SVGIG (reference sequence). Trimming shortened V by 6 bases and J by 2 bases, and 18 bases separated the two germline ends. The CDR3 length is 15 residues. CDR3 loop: CACLQRQVPTDTQYF. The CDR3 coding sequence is TGTGCCTGCCTCCAGAGACAGGTCCCCACAGATACGCAGTATTTT.

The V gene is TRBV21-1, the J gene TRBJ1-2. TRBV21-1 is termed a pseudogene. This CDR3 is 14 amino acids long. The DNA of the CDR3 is TGTGCCAGCAGAGAGGGACTTACTGGCTATGGCTACACCTTC. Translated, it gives CASREGLTGYGYTF.

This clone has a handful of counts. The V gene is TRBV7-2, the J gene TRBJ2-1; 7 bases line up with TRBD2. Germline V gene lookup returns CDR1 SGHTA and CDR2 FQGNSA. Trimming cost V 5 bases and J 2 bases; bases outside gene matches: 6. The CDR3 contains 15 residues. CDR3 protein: CASSPSGDPYNEQFF. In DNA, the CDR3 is TGTGCCAGCAGCCCAAGCGGGGACCCCTACAATGAGCAGTTCTTC.

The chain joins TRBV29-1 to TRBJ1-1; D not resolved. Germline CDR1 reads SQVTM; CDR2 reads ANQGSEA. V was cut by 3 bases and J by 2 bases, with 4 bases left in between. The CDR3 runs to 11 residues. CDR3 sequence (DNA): TGCAGCGTTGAGGCTAACACTGAAGCTTTCTTT. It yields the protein CSVEANTEAFF.

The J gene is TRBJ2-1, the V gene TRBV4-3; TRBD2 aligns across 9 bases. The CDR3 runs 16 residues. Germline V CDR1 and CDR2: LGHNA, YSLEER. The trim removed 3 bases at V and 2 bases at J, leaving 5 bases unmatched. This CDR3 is CASSQFPSGAYNEQFF. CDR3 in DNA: TGCGCCAGCAGCCAGTTCCCTAGCGGGGCCTACAATGAGCAGTTCTTC.

The CDR3 protein is CASSYSVNRANYGYTF. CDR3 DNA sequence: TGTGCCAGCAGTTACTCGGTTAACAGGGCTAACTATGGCTACACCTTC. This chain connects TRBV6-5 to TRBJ1-2; the D gene is possibly TRBD1 (6 bases). This CDR3 has 16 amino acids. CDR1 MNHEY and CDR2 SVGAGI come from the germline V gene. Trimming took off 0 bases at V and 0 bases at J, with 11 bases between the two ends.

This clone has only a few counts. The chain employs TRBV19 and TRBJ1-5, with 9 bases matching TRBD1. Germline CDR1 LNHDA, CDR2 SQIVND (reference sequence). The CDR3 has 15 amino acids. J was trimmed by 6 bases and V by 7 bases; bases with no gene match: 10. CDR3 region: CASMMDRGGGQPQHF. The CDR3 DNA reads TGTGCCAGTATGATGGACAGGGGAGGAGGTCAGCCCCAGCATTTT. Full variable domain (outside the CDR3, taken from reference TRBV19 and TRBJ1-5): DGGITQSPKYLFRKEGQNVTLSCEQNLNHDAMYWYRQDPGQGLRLIYYSQIVNDFQKGDIAEGYSVSREKKESFPLTVTSAQKNPTAFYLCASMMDRGGGQPQHFGDGTRLSIL.

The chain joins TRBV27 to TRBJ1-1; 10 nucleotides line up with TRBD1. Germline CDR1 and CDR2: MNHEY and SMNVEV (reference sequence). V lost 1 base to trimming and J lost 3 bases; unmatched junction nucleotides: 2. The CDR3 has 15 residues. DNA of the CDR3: TGTGCCAGCAGTTTATTGGGGACAGGGGACACTGAAGCTTTCTTT. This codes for CASSLLGTGDTEAFF.